This TCR beta chain was identified during a study of blood T cell repertoires in COVID-19. Study as a whole: Italy, Spain and the United States were the sources of the convalescent and acute COVID-19 samples. Sample material is recorded as cDNA or gDNA derived from T cells, B-cell-depleted T cells, or PBMCs.

CDR1 SGDLS and CDR2 YYNGEE come from the germline V gene. This CDR3 contains 14 residues. J was trimmed by 3 bases and V by 3 bases; bases with no gene match: 4. Data came from immunoSEQ multiplex PCR; TCRdb stores just in-frame clones and leaves some out. The table records 65,000 to 75,000 clones, 60% to 80% of them present only once. The sequenced material came from peripheral blood. V usage is TRBV9 and J usage is TRBJ2-3; TRBD1 matches 7 bases. This TCR was sampled from a human donor in a cohort sampled during active COVID-19. CDR3 residues: CASSGNRGTDTQYF. The CDR3 DNA reads as TGTGCCAGCAGCGGTAACAGGGGAACAGATACGCAGTATTTT.